The rows below give T cell receptor beta chains drawn from one sample of a study of T cells after yellow fever vaccination. MiXCR was run by TCRdb on the 5' RACE reads, yielding one entry per CDR3 protein. Of approximately 160,000 distinct CDR3 sequences listed, approximately 6.2% are singletons. Material: CD4+ T cells sorted from PBMCs, obtained on the day of the first yellow fever vaccination. The receptor source for this set is a man between 18 and 29 years old who received the YFV17D yellow fever vaccine. Each CDR3 is given with its conserved first and last residue. Each record gives: J gene, V gene, D gene, clone size, CDR3 protein, CDR3 DNA. D genes are given only for firm matches. Where a row states a size, it is once, few, many or the class of an expanded clone; other rows omit it.

>TRBJ1-1|TRBV12-3/TRBV12-4|NA|few
CASNTVGLNTEAFF
TGTGCCAGCAATACCGTGGGCCTAAACACTGAAGCTTTCTTT
>TRBJ1-5|TRBV3-1|NA|many
CASSQGRGPAQEPQHF
TGTGCCAGCAGCCAAGGGCGCGGCCCGGCGCAGGAGCCCCAGCATTTT
>TRBJ2-6|TRBV5-4|NA|many
CASSAGPGANVLTF
TGTGCCAGCAGCGCCGGTCCCGGGGCCAACGTCCTGACTTTC
>TRBJ2-3|TRBV7-2|TRBD2|many
CASSLTSRRGGTDTQYF
TGTGCCAGCAGCTTAACAAGTCGGCGGGGGGGCACAGATACGCAGTATTTT
>TRBJ2-1|TRBV7-3|TRBD2|NA
CASSPSGGAFNEQFF
TGTGCCAGCAGTCCAAGCGGGGGGGCTTTTAATGAGCAGTTCTTC
>TRBJ2-5|TRBV15|TRBD2|many
CATSRLRAGGRQETQYF
TGTGCCACCAGCAGGCTCCGGGCGGGGGGCCGCCAAGAGACCCAGTACTTC
>TRBJ2-3|TRBV11-3|NA|many
CASSFIGADTQYF
TGTGCCAGCAGCTTTATAGGGGCAGATACGCAGTATTTT
>TRBJ1-4|TRBV7-2|NA|many
CASSLSWINEKLFF
TGTGCCAGCAGCTTATCGTGGATTAATGAAAAACTGTTTTTT
>TRBJ2-2|TRBV7-2|NA|many
CASSPQLNRLTGELFF
TGTGCCAGCAGCCCCCAGCTAAATCGGCTCACCGGGGAGCTGTTTTTT
>TRBJ2-3|TRBV6-1|TRBD2|NA
CASSPPGLATDTQYF
TGTGCCAGCAGCCCCCCCGGACTAGCTACAGATACGCAGTATTTT
>TRBJ2-2|TRBV5-1|NA|NA
CASSTGDFAGTGELFF
TGCGCCAGCAGCACAGGGGACTTCGCCGGCACCGGGGAGCTGTTTTTT
>TRBJ1-5|TRBV10-3|TRBD1|few
CAISESPVNGTGNQPQHF
TGTGCCATCAGTGAGTCCCCCGTAAATGGGACAGGGAATCAGCCCCAGCATTTT
>TRBJ2-1|TRBV12-3/TRBV12-4|NA|NA
CASNRSPGVEQFF
TGTGCCAGCAATAGGAGCCCCGGGGTTGAGCAGTTCTTC
>TRBJ2-7|TRBV7-2|NA|NA
CASSGKPYEQYF
TGTGCCAGCAGTGGGAAACCCTACGAGCAGTACTTC
>TRBJ2-1|TRBV5-4|TRBD1|NA
CASSPPGQGAINEQFF
TGTGCCAGCAGCCCCCCCGGGCAGGGGGCGATCAATGAGCAGTTCTTC
>TRBJ2-2|TRBV12-3/TRBV12-4|NA|NA
CASSLLGVGELFF
TGTGCCAGCAGTTTACTGGGAGTCGGGGAGCTGTTTTTT
>TRBJ2-2|TRBV7-2|NA|NA
CASSRTGTVNTGELFF
TGTGCCAGCAGCAGAACCGGGACGGTGAACACCGGGGAGCTGTTTTTT
>TRBJ1-6|TRBV5-1|NA|NA
CASSLEHSPLHF
TGCGCCAGCAGCTTGGAACATTCACCCCTCCACTTT
>TRBJ1-5|TRBV7-2|NA|NA
CASSGRGGDQPQHF
TGTGCCAGCAGCGGACGGGGAGGGGATCAGCCCCAGCATTTT
>TRBJ2-3|TRBV30|TRBD1|many
CARTGRLTDTQYF
TGTGCCAGGACAGGGAGGTTGACAGATACGCAGTATTTT
>TRBJ2-4|TRBV7-9|NA|few
CASSNGTGPNIQYF
TGTGCCAGCAGCAATGGAACAGGGCCGAACATTCAGTACTTC
>TRBJ1-4|TRBV5-5|TRBD1|NA
CASSDYRGGLEKLFF
TGTGCCAGCAGCGATTACAGGGGAGGGTTGGAAAAACTGTTTTTT
>TRBJ1-1|TRBV3-1|NA|many
CASSQARGTEAFF
TGTGCCAGCAGCCAAGCCCGAGGCACTGAAGCTTTCTTT
>TRBJ2-1|TRBV20-1|NA|NA
CSATPPGNEQFF
TGCAGTGCGACTCCCCCCGGGAATGAGCAGTTCTTC
>TRBJ1-5|TRBV7-2|NA|NA
CASSTTGITSNQPQHF
TGTGCCAGCAGCACCACAGGGATAACAAGCAATCAGCCCCAGCATTTT
>TRBJ2-7|TRBV6-2/TRBV6-3|NA|few
CASSSDSGTLVPQQYF
TGTGCCAGCAGTTCCGACTCAGGGACCCTCGTACCTCAGCAGTACTTC
>TRBJ2-3|TRBV12-3/TRBV12-4|NA|many
CASSQENPDTQYF
TGTGCCAGCAGCCAGGAAAACCCAGATACGCAGTATTTT
>TRBJ2-1|TRBV20-1|TRBD2|NA
CSARSGGPPNEQFF
TGCAGTGCTAGAAGCGGGGGACCTCCCAATGAGCAGTTCTTC
>TRBJ2-5|TRBV24-1|NA|NA
CATSDTTPGPRPQYF
TGTGCCACCAGTGATACCACCCCGGGCCCTCGGCCCCAGTACTTC
>TRBJ1-1|TRBV5-6|NA|NA
CASSLGRPGPRPEAFF
TGTGCCAGCAGCTTGGGTCGTCCAGGGCCGCGGCCTGAAGCTTTCTTT
>TRBJ2-3|TRBV5-1|TRBD1|NA
CASSLGQTGDTQYF
TGCGCCAGCAGCCTGGGACAGACCGGAGATACGCAGTATTTT
>TRBJ1-1|TRBV20-1|TRBD1|few
CSASQGQPTEAFF
TGCAGTGCTAGCCAGGGACAGCCGACTGAAGCTTTCTTT
>TRBJ1-1|TRBV4-3|NA|few
CASSHNLRRGTVNTEAFF
TGCGCCAGCAGCCACAACCTCCGTAGGGGGACGGTGAACACTGAAGCTTTCTTT
>TRBJ1-6|TRBV18|NA|many
CASSPASGGRNSPLHF
TGTGCCAGCTCACCGGCTAGCGGGGGGCGGAATTCACCCCTCCACTTT
>TRBJ2-7|TRBV27|TRBD1|many
CASSSNLGQGGHEQYF
TGTGCCAGCAGTTCAAATCTCGGACAGGGCGGCCACGAGCAGTACTTC
>TRBJ2-6|TRBV2|NA|many
CASSTSGALPSSGANVLTF
TGTGCCAGCAGTACCTCAGGGGCCTTACCCTCCTCTGGGGCCAACGTCCTGACTTTC
>TRBJ2-3|TRBV7-2|TRBD2|few
CASSLVASGGTDTQYF
TGTGCCAGCAGCTTAGTGGCTAGCGGGGGCACAGATACGCAGTATTTT
>TRBJ2-1|TRBV6-2/TRBV6-3|NA|many
CASSTGGNYEQFF
TGTGCCAGCTCCACGGGCGGGAACTATGAGCAGTTCTTC
>TRBJ1-1|TRBV12-3/TRBV12-4|NA|few
CASSLNRVREAFF
TGTGCCAGCAGTCTAAACAGGGTAAGAGAAGCTTTCTTT
>TRBJ2-1|TRBV4-2|NA|many
CASSQDNREGGWDEQFF
TGTGCCAGCAGCCAAGATAACAGAGAGGGGGGGTGGGATGAGCAGTTCTTC
>TRBJ2-7|TRBV7-2|NA|many
CASSLVAGGYEQYF
TGTGCCAGCAGCTTAGTAGCCGGCGGCTACGAGCAGTACTTC
>TRBJ2-7|TRBV7-2|NA|many
CASSLGSGLSYEQYF
TGTGCCAGCAGCTTAGGGTCGGGCTTGTCCTACGAGCAGTACTTC
>TRBJ2-5|TRBV7-2|TRBD1|many
CASSSLDRAETQYF
TGTGCCAGCAGCTCCCTGGACAGGGCCGAGACCCAGTACTTC
>TRBJ2-4|TRBV4-3|NA|few
CASSLTGRENIQYF
TGCGCCAGCAGCCTAACAGGGAGGGAAAACATTCAGTACTTC
>TRBJ2-5|TRBV10-3|NA|NA
CATQRGGSVETQYF
TGTGCCACTCAAAGGGGGGGATCCGTCGAGACCCAGTACTTC
>TRBJ1-6|TRBV4-2|NA|few
CASSQETQGQSPLHF
TGTGCCAGCAGCCAAGAAACCCAGGGCCAATCACCCCTCCACTTT
>TRBJ2-3|TRBV5-1|TRBD2|few
CASSLESGGQGDTQYF
TGCGCCAGCAGCTTGGAAAGCGGGGGGCAAGGAGATACGCAGTATTTT
>TRBJ1-6|TRBV5-1|NA|many
CASSFVRGQNSPLHF
TGCGCCAGCAGCTTCGTTCGGGGGCAGAATTCACCCCTCCACTTT
>TRBJ2-5|TRBV5-1|NA|NA
CASSLEGPQETQYF
TGCGCCAGCAGCTTGGAGGGACCCCAAGAGACCCAGTACTTC